This T cell receptor beta chain is from a study of cytomegalovirus exposure and HLA in healthy donors. Regarding the study as a whole: Confirmation in vitro established that a few CMV-associated chains were specific for CMV antigens.

The germline V gene encodes CDR1 SGHTA and CDR2 FQGNSA. This CDR3 is 12 amino acids long. Trimming left V 2 bases short and J 4 bases short, with 5 bases between. Points on this clone: No antigen is known for it.

Primers included in the PCR were 60 Vbeta and 13 Jbeta primers. Data came from immunoSEQ multiplex PCR; TCRdb stores just in-frame clones and leaves some out. The sample lists 75,000 to 100,000 clones; 80% were seen once. V usage is TRBV7-2 and J usage is TRBJ1-1; D is uncertain. The clonotype comes from a man aged 30-40 years in good health and CMV-seronegative. The material sequenced was PBMCs. For the CDR3, the DNA is TGTGCCAGCAGCTTACGTCGCACTGAAGCTTTCTTT. Amino acid sequence: CASSLRRTEAFF.